The 15 T cell receptor beta chains below all came from one sample that was sequenced in a study of T-cell memory formation after mild COVID-19. MiXCR, run by TCRdb on the 5' RACE reads, gives a single entry per CDR3 protein. The repertoire includes hundreds of thousands of distinct CDR3 sequences, 25% to 30% of them detected once, and roughly 14% sits in the top ten. Sequencing input: PBMCs or a T cell subset sorted from them (not recorded which). All receptors come from an adult woman who had mild COVID-19 (a few samples of this study predate the infection). Cell type and time point are not known.

The rearrangement links TRBV7-7 to TRBJ2-3; D tentatively reads TRBD1 or TRBD2 (5 bases each). V was cut by 1 base and J by 1 base, with 12 bases left in between. The CDR3 covers 16 residues. From germline, CDR1 is SSHAT and CDR2 FNYEAQ (reference sequence). For the CDR3, the DNA is TGTGCCAGCAGCTTAGGGGGGAAAATCGGCACAGATACGCAGTATTTT. Residues: CASSLGGKIGTDTQYF. Full variable domain (outside the CDR3, taken from reference TRBV7-7 and TRBJ2-3): GAGVSQSPRYKVTKRGQDVTLRCDPISSHATLYWYQQALGQGPEFLTYFNYEAQPDKSGLPSDRFSAERPEGSISTLTIQRTEQRDSAMYRCASSLGGKIGTDTQYFGPGTRLTVL.

A few counts support this clonotype. The chain joins TRBV3-1 to TRBJ2-5; TRBD1 might be the D (5 bases). This CDR3 has 18 residues. Germline V gives CDR1 LGHDT, CDR2 YNNKEL (reference sequence). V lost 1 base to trimming and J lost 4 bases, with 22 bases between them. CDR3 sequence (DNA): TGTGCCAGCAGCCAAGGGGTTATGTGGGGCCCAGCCCGAGAGACCCAGTACTTC. This translates into CASSQGVMWGPARETQYF.

CDR3 protein: CSARIDTGYTF. The DNA for the CDR3 is TGCAGTGCTAGGATTGATACCGGCTACACCTTC. The rearrangement joins TRBV20-1 to TRBJ1-2; D is uncertain. This CDR3 contains 11 residues. Germline CDR1 and CDR2: DFQATT and SNEGSKA (reference sequence). The V and J ends lost 3 bases and 8 bases respectively, with 10 bases between them.

The CDR3 protein is CASSRRTIGETQYF. DNA of the CDR3: TGCGCCAGCAGTAGGCGGACGATCGGGGAGACCCAGTACTTC. The chain couples TRBV5-1 to TRBJ2-5; D not resolved. The CDR3 is made up of 14 amino acids. Germline CDR1 and CDR2: SGHRS and YFSETQ. V lost 5 bases and J lost 5, with 16 bases in between.

The V and J genes are TRBV7-2 and TRBJ2-2; D ambiguous. The CDR3 contains 13 residues. Deletions cut 2 bases from V and 7 bases from J, with 8 bases between. Germline V CDR1 and CDR2: SGHTA, FQGNSA. The CDR3, as DNA: TGTGCCAGCAGCTTAAGGGTTGGCGGGGAGCTGTTTTTT. Its translation is CASSLRVGGELFF.

A single count supports this clonotype. This sequence joins TRBV29-1 and TRBJ1-1; no clear D. CDR3 length equals 12 residues. V shed 5 bases and J shed 0 bases, with 7 bases lying between them. Germline CDR1 is SQVTM and CDR2 is ANQGSEA. The CDR3 DNA reads as TGCAGCGTTTCCTTTATGAACACTGAAGCTTTCTTT. Protein sequence: CSVSFMNTEAFF. Complete variable domain (other parts from reference TRBV29-1 and TRBJ1-1): SAVISQKPSRDICQRGTSLTIQCQVDSQVTMMFWYRQQPGQSLTLIATANQGSEATYESGFVIDKFPISRPNLTFSTLTVSNMSPEDSSIYLCSVSFMNTEAFFGQGTRLTVV.

The table lists this clonotype with a few counts. The chain carries TRBV10-3 and TRBJ2-7; 9 bases match TRBD1. V lost 0 bases to trimming and J lost 6 bases; unmatched junction nucleotides: 21. The CDR3 loop spans 20 amino acids. Germline assignment: CDR1 ENHRY and CDR2 SYGVKD. CDR3 nucleotide sequence: TGTGCCATCAGTGAGTCCGCCGGGACAGGGCTTAGGGGGCGAGCCTCCGAGCAGTACTTC. Residues: CAISESAGTGLRGRASEQYF.

The chain recombines TRBV7-2 with TRBJ2-1; 11 nucleotides match TRBD2. The junction had 6 bases not matched to a gene; V was cut back by 5 bases and J by 6 bases. Germline CDR1 SGHTA, CDR2 FQGNSA. CDR3 length: 15 amino acids. CDR3 coding DNA: TGTGCCAGCAGCGTAATTAGCGGGAGGGCCAATGAGCAGTTCTTC. As protein: CASSVISGRANEQFF.

This clonotype was observed a few times. The J gene is TRBJ2-7, the V gene TRBV6-2 or TRBV6-3; D is possibly TRBD2 (5 bases). There are 15 residues in the CDR3. The V end was cut by 2 bases, the J end by 6 bases, with 17 bases between. The germline gives CDR1 MNHEY, CDR2 SVGEGT. The CDR3 sequence is CASSYPSSRGFEQYF. CDR3 DNA sequence: TGTGCCAGCAGTTACCCCTCGTCCCGAGGGTTCGAGCAGTACTTC.

V is TRBV24-1 and J is TRBJ2-3; tentative D call: TRBD1 (5 bases). CDR1 and CDR2 (germline): KGHDR, SFDVKD. Trimming removed 4 bases at V and 4 bases at J, with 11 bases between. The length of the CDR3 is 14 residues. This chain's CDR3 is CATSEQERADTQYF. In DNA, the CDR3 is TGTGCCACCAGTGAACAGGAACGTGCAGATACGCAGTATTTT.

V and J are TRBV29-1 and TRBJ1-1; weak D call: TRBD1 (5 bases). Trimming left V 6 bases short and J 6 bases short, with 11 bases between. From germline, CDR1 is SQVTM and CDR2 ANQGSEA. CDR3 length: 11 residues. The CDR3 reads CSVARQPEAFF. In DNA form, the CDR3 reads TGCAGCGTAGCAAGACAGCCTGAAGCTTTCTTT.

The genes are TRBV7-6 and TRBJ2-3, with D uncertain. Germline V gene sequence: CDR1 SGHVS, CDR2 FNYEAQ. The ends were cut back, 0 bases at V and 5 bases at J, with 6 bases in the middle. The CDR3 runs to 13 residues. The CDR3 here is CASSLAVKDTQYF. CDR3 DNA sequence: TGTGCCAGCAGCTTAGCGGTGAAAGATACGCAGTATTTT.

The chain has TRBV12-3 or TRBV12-4 and TRBJ1-5, with D possibly matching TRBD1 (6 bases). V lost 3 bases, J lost 5 bases, and 11 bases lay in between. The CDR3 consists of 14 residues. Written as DNA, the CDR3 is TGTGCCAGCAGTTTTGCAGGGGCTGATCAGCCCCAGCATTTT. Translation: CASSFAGADQPQHF.

In this sample, this clonotype turned up a few times. The chain couples TRBV13 to TRBJ2-1, with 12 bases identical to TRBD2. This CDR3 has 16 residues. Germline CDR1 PRHDT, CDR2 FYEKMQ (reference sequence). After removal of 8 bases from V and 8 bases from J, the junction contained 13 bases not matched to a gene. The CDR3, as DNA: TGTGCCAGCTTAAGTAGACTAGCGGGAGTGAGGGATGAGCAGTTCTTC. This translates into CASLSRLAGVRDEQFF.

This clonotype was detected only a few times. The chain uses TRBV12-3 or TRBV12-4 and TRBJ2-1; 7 bases match TRBD1. The trim removed 5 bases at V and 4 bases at J, leaving 8 bases unmatched. The CDR3 covers 15 residues. The DNA of the CDR3 is TGTGCCAGCAGTCAATCCGGGACAGAATACAATGAGCAGTTCTTC. Translated, it gives CASSQSGTEYNEQFF.